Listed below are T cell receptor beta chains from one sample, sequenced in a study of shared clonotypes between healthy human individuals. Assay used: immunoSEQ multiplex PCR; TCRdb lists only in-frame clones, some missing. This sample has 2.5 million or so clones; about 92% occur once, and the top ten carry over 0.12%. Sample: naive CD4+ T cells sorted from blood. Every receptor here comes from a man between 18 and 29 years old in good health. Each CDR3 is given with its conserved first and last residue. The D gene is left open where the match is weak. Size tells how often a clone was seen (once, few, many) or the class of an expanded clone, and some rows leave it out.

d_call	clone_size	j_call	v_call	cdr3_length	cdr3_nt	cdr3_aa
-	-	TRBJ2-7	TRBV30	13	TGTGCCTGGAATAGAGGGGTGGACTACGAGCAGTACTTC	CAWNRGVDYEQYF
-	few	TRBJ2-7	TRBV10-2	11	TGCGCCAGCAGTGGGGGGCGAGAGCAGTACTTC	CASSGGREQYF
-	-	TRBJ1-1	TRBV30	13	TGTGCCTGGGCGCACACACCGAACACTGAAGCTTTCTTT	CAWAHTPNTEAFF
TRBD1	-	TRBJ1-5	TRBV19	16	TGTGCCAGTAGTATGAGGACAGGGCCCTCGGGAGGACCCCAGCATTTT	CASSMRTGPSGGPQHF
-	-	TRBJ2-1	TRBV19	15	TGTGCCAGTAGTATAGATCCTCAAGGCGGAAGCCTCCAGTTCTTC	CASSIDPQGGSLQFF
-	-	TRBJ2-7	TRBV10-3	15	TGTGCCATCAGTGAGTACTTTGGCTCGCCCTACGAGCAGTACTTC	CAISEYFGSPYEQYF
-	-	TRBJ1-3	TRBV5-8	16	TGTGCCAGGCAGCAGCTTGGCAGATACTCTGGAAACACCATATATTTT	CARQQLGRYSGNTIYF
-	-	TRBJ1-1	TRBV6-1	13	TGTGCCAGCACCGCAGGCCCCTCCACTGAAGCTTTCTTT	CASTAGPSTEAFF
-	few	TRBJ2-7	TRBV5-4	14	TGTGCCAGCAGCCCACTCGGGGTACACGCCGAGCAGTACTTC	CASSPLGVHAEQYF
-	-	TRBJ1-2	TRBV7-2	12	TGTGCCAGCAGCCTAGCTAGCTATGGCTACACCTTC	CASSLASYGYTF
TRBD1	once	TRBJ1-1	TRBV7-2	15	TGTGCCAGCAGCCTGGCAGGGGGCATGAACACTGAAGCTTTCTTT	CASSLAGGMNTEAFF
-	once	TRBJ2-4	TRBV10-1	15	TGCGCCAGCAGTGAGTCGAGAATAGAGAAAAACATTCAGTACTTC	CASSESRIEKNIQYF
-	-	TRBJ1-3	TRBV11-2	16	TGTGCCAGCAGCCTAGCGCCGGCTGGGTTCGGAAACACCATATATTTT	CASSLAPAGFGNTIYF
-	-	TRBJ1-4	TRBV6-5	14	TGTGCCAGCAGCCCGGACGGATGGAATGAAAAACTGTTTTTT	CASSPDGWNEKLFF
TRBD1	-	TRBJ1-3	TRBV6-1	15	TGTGCCAGCAGTGACCGGACAGGGTATGGAAACACCATATATTTT	CASSDRTGYGNTIYF
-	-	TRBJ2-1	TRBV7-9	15	TGTGCCAGCAGCTTAGTCAGCGCGAACTACAATGAGCAGTTCTTC	CASSLVSANYNEQFF
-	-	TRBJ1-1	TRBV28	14	TGTGCCAGCAGTTTAACCTCCCCGAACACTGAAGCTTTCTTT	CASSLTSPNTEAFF
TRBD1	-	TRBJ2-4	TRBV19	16	TGTGCCAGTAGTATAGAAAGGACAGGGGAATGGAACATTCAGTACTTC	CASSIERTGEWNIQYF
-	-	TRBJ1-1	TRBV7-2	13	TGTGCCAGCAGCGTCCGAAGGAACACTGAAGCTTTCTTT	CASSVRRNTEAFF
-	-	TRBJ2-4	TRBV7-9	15	TGTGCCAGCAGCTTAGCAGGTAACGACGCGAACATTCAGTACTTC	CASSLAGNDANIQYF
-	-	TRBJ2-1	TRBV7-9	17	TGTGCCAGCAGCTTAGACTGGGCTCCCCGTTTCCTCAATGAGCAGTTCTTC	CASSLDWAPRFLNEQFF
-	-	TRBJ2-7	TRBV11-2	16	TGTGCCAGCAGCTTAACCTCAGGGGTTTACTCCTACGAGCAGTACTTC	CASSLTSGVYSYEQYF
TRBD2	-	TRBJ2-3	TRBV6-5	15	TGTGCCAGCAGTTACGGGGGGGTCGGGCCAGATACGCAGTATTTT	CASSYGGVGPDTQYF
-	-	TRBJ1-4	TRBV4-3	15	TGCGCCAGCAGCCGAGAGAGAACAACTAATGAAAAACTGTTTTTT	CASSRERTTNEKLFF
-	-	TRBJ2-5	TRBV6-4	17	TGTGCCAGCAGTGACCCGGGGGTCCGTCCGTACCAAGAGACCCAGTACTTC	CASSDPGVRPYQETQYF
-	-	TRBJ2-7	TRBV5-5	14	TGTGCCAGCAGCCCCCAGCAGGGGCGATACGAGCAGTACTTC	CASSPQQGRYEQYF
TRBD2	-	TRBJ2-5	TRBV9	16	TGTGCCAGCAGCGTAGTGGGACTAGCGGAACAAGAGACCCAGTACTTC	CASSVVGLAEQETQYF
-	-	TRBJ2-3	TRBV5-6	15	TGTGCCAGCAGCATTACAGGCGTTACAGCAGATACGCAGTATTTT	CASSITGVTADTQYF
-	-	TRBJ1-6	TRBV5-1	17	TGCGCCAGCAGCTTGGACCGTAGCGGCTCCTATAATTCACCCCTCCACTTT	CASSLDRSGSYNSPLHF
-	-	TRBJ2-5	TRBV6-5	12	TGTGCCAGCAGCCGAGGGGGAGAGACCCAGTACTTC	CASSRGGETQYF
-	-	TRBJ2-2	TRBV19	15	TGTGCCAGTAGGCCCTTGGGCGGGCGCACCGGGGAGCTGTTTTTT	CASRPLGGRTGELFF
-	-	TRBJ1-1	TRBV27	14	TGTGCCAGCAGTTTGTGGGGCCTGAACACTGAAGCTTTCTTT	CASSLWGLNTEAFF
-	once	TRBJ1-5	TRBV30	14	TGTGCCTGGAGTGTGGGCGCACCCCATCAGCCCCAGCATTTT	CAWSVGAPHQPQHF
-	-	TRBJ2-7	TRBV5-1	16	TGCGCCAGCAGGATTTCGGCAGACAGAGGCAGGCACGAGCAGTACTTC	CASRISADRGRHEQYF
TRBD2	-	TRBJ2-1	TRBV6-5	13	TGTGCCACTGGCGGGGGGGGGATAAATGAGCAGTTCTTC	CATGGGGINEQFF
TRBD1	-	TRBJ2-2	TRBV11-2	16	TGTGCCAGCAGCTTAGGAACAGGGGGCTATTTAGGGGAGCTGTTTTTT	CASSLGTGGYLGELFF
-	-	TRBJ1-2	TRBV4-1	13	TGCGCCAGCAGCCAAGATGAAGATCGGATCGGGACCTTC	CASSQDEDRIGTF
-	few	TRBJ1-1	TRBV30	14	TGTGCCTGGATTGGTAGGGGGGTGAGCACTGAAGCTTTCTTT	CAWIGRGVSTEAFF
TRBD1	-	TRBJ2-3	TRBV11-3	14	TGTGCCAGCAGCCGGGACAGGAATCCAGATACGCAGTATTTT	CASSRDRNPDTQYF
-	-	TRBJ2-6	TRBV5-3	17	TGTGCCAGAAGCTTGGAGGGACACTTCACTGGGGCCAACGTCCTGACTTTC	CARSLEGHFTGANVLTF
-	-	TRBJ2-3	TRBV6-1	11	TGTGCCAGCAGGAGCACAGATACGCAGTATTTT	CASRSTDTQYF
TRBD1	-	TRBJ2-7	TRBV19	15	TGTGCCAGTAGTGCCTCCGGGACAGGGGTATCCGAGCAGTACTTC	CASSASGTGVSEQYF
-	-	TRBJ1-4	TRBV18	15	TGTGCCAGCTCACCGGCAACTACAACTAATGAAAAACTGTTTTTT	CASSPATTTNEKLFF
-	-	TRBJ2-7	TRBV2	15	TGTGCCACCACACCCCCCTCAGCGGGCTCCTACGAGCAGTACTTC	CATTPPSAGSYEQYF
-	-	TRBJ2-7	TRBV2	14	TGTGCCAGCAGTGAAGCGTGGCAGGGATACGAGCAGTACTTC	CASSEAWQGYEQYF
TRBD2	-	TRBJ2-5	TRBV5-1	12	TGCGCCAGTAACCCGGGAGGAGAGACCCAGTACTTC	CASNPGGETQYF
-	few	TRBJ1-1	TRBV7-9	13	TGTGCCAGCAGCCTTGAACCGGGGACTGAAGCTTTCTTT	CASSLEPGTEAFF
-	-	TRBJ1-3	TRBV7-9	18	TGTGCCAGCAGCTTAATGGGGGCAGCACACGTCTCTGGAAACACCATATATTTT	CASSLMGAAHVSGNTIYF
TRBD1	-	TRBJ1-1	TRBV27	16	TGTGCCAGCAGTTTCAGGGGGCCCTTAGTGAACACTGAAGCTTTCTTT	CASSFRGPLVNTEAFF
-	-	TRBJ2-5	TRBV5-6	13	TGTGCCAGCAGCTTGGACAGGGCAGAGACCCAGTACTTC	CASSLDRAETQYF
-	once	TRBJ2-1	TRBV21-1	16	TGTGCCAGCAGCCCCCTGAAATCCGGGGTCCGGAGTGAGCAGTTCTTC	CASSPLKSGVRSEQFF
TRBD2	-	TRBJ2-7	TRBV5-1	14	TGCGCCAGCAGCCCAGCGGGGGGGGTCTACGAGCAGTACTTC	CASSPAGGVYEQYF